These T cell receptor beta chains were read from a single sample in a study of T cells after yellow fever vaccination. TCRdb ran MiXCR on the 5' RACE reads and lists one entry per CDR3 protein. The top ten clones hold 15% of a sample with 600,000 to 750,000 distinct CDR3 sequences, 9% to 15% of them seen once. Sequencing was performed on PBMCs, taken on the day of the yellow fever booster vaccination. These TCRs come from a young man who received the YFV17D yellow fever vaccine. Each CDR3 is given with its conserved first and last residue. Each record gives: J gene, V gene, clone size, D gene, CDR3 DNA, CDR3 protein. The D gene is left open where the match is weak. Not all rows give a size; the values are once, few, many and, for expanded clones, a class.

>TRBJ1-2|TRBV7-9|few|TRBD1
TGTGCCAGCAGCTTACCCGGGACAGGACACTATGGCTACACCTTC
CASSLPGTGHYGYTF
>TRBJ2-2|TRBV5-1|few|TRBD1
TGCGCCAGCAGCTGGGACAGGGGTAACGGGGAGCTGTTTTTT
CASSWDRGNGELFF
>TRBJ2-1|TRBV18|.|TRBD2
TGTGCCAGCTCACCGGGACTAGCGGGAGGGCCGAGTGAGCAGTTCTTC
CASSPGLAGGPSEQFF
>TRBJ2-3|TRBV10-2|few|.
TGCGCCAGCAGTACAGTCGCCCCCACAGATACGCAGTATTTT
CASSTVAPTDTQYF
>TRBJ2-1|TRBV5-6|.|.
TGTGCCAGCAGCTTGGTACGCCTCAATGAGCAGTTCTTC
CASSLVRLNEQFF
>TRBJ2-1|TRBV6-1|few|TRBD2
TGTGCCAGCAGGGGACTAGTGGAGTACAATGAGCAGTTCTTC
CASRGLVEYNEQFF
>TRBJ1-2|TRBV6-1|.|TRBD1
TGTGCCAGCAGAGGAGCGGGACAGGCCCCATACACCTTC
CASRGAGQAPYTF
>TRBJ2-1|TRBV24-1|few|.
TGTGCCACCAGTGATTTCCCCGGGAGCGGACGCTACAATGAGCAGTTCTTC
CATSDFPGSGRYNEQFF
>TRBJ1-2|TRBV11-2|few|.
TGTGCCAGCAACCCAATTAAGGACGGCCCGCGAGGCTACACCTTC
CASNPIKDGPRGYTF
>TRBJ2-3|TRBV9|.|.
TGTGCCAGCAGCGTAGTCCCGGGTAAGGCAGATACGCAGTATTTT
CASSVVPGKADTQYF
>TRBJ2-1|TRBV20-1|few|TRBD2
TGCAGTGGTAGCGGGAGCCCTCAGGAGCAGTTCTTC
CSGSGSPQEQFF
>TRBJ2-1|TRBV7-6|few|TRBD2
TGTGCCAGCAACTATGCGGGGCTAGCGGCCTACAATGAGCAGTTCTTC
CASNYAGLAAYNEQFF
>TRBJ2-1|TRBV20-1|.|.
TGCAGTACCCAGGGGTACAATGAGCAGTTCTTC
CSTQGYNEQFF
>TRBJ2-5|TRBV5-6|.|.
TGTGCCAGCACCCTGGACTACGGGGAGACCCAGTACTTC
CASTLDYGETQYF
>TRBJ2-1|TRBV9|many|.
TGTGCCAGCAGCGTTGGGGCGGGTAGTGAGCAGTTCTTC
CASSVGAGSEQFF
>TRBJ1-3|TRBV12-3/TRBV12-4|.|TRBD1
TGTGCCAGCAGTTTCCGACAGGGGATTGGAAACACCATATATTTT
CASSFRQGIGNTIYF
>TRBJ2-7|TRBV7-2|few|.
TGTGCCAGCAGCCTCTCAGCTGACTACGAGCAGTACTTC
CASSLSADYEQYF
>TRBJ2-5|TRBV12-3/TRBV12-4|few|.
TGTGCCAGCAGTTCCTCCGGGCCCCCCGGGGAGACCCAGTACTTC
CASSSSGPPGETQYF
>TRBJ2-6|TRBV20-1|few|TRBD1
TGCAGTGCTAGTGGGGGCGGGGACAGGGGGTTCCTGACTTTC
CSASGGGDRGFLTF
>TRBJ2-3|TRBV29-1|few|.
TGCAGCCATGACAGCTACGGAGGAGATACGCAGTATTTT
CSHDSYGGDTQYF
>TRBJ2-3|TRBV5-1|.|.
TGCGCCAGCAGCTACCGGACGGGGAGAGGTGGCACAGATACGCAGTATTTT
CASSYRTGRGGTDTQYF
>TRBJ2-5|TRBV3-1|.|.
TGTGCCAGCAGCCATCCCCCCCCGTCCGAGCCGTACTTC
CASSHPPPSEPYF
>TRBJ2-3|TRBV3-1|few|.
TGTGCCAGCAGCCGTTCTAGTAGCGGAGTTAGCACAGATACGCAGTATTTT
CASSRSSSGVSTDTQYF
>TRBJ2-7|TRBV29-1|.|TRBD1
TGCAGCGTTGAAGTAGGACAGGGTATCTACGAGCAGTACTTC
CSVEVGQGIYEQYF
>TRBJ1-5|TRBV19|.|.
TGTGCCAGTAACGAGTTTGTGGGCAATCAGCCCCAGCATTTT
CASNEFVGNQPQHF
>TRBJ2-7|TRBV20-1|.|TRBD1
TGCAGTGCTGGGGCCGGGACAGGGACCTACGAGCAGTACTTC
CSAGAGTGTYEQYF
>TRBJ2-2|TRBV29-1|few|.
TGCAGCGTCCTAGGGGGCGGGGAAGTCACCGGGGAGCTGTTTTTT
CSVLGGGEVTGELFF
>TRBJ2-2|TRBV12-3/TRBV12-4|few|.
TGTGCCAGCACCCGACAGTCCACCGGGGAGCTGTTTTTT
CASTRQSTGELFF
>TRBJ2-7|TRBV15|.|.
TGTGCCACCAGCCCTAACTGGGGGACGAACAACGAGCAGTACTTC
CATSPNWGTNNEQYF
>TRBJ2-7|TRBV11-2|many|.
TGTGCCAGCAGCTTAAGTCTAACGAGGGGACGAGAGCAGTACTTC
CASSLSLTRGREQYF
>TRBJ2-1|TRBV10-3|many|.
TGTGCCGGCCGGGACTGGGCCGACTACAATGAGCAGTTCTTC
CAGRDWADYNEQFF
>TRBJ2-5|TRBV18|few|.
TGTGCCAGCTCGGATAGACAGCAAGAGACCCAGTACTTC
CASSDRQQETQYF
>TRBJ2-3|TRBV6-1|.|TRBD2
TGTGCCAGCTATAGCGGGAGGCCCACTAGCACAGATACGCAGTATTTT
CASYSGRPTSTDTQYF
>TRBJ2-1|TRBV29-1|few|.
TGCAGCGTTGTCCTTCAGGGGCTACGCTCCTACAATGAGCAGTTCTTC
CSVVLQGLRSYNEQFF
>TRBJ2-2|TRBV7-2|.|.
TGTGCCAGCAGCTTAGTTGGGCCTCCAGTGGGCGGGGAGCTGTTTTTT
CASSLVGPPVGGELFF
>TRBJ2-3|TRBV27|few|.
TGTGCCAGCAGTTCCCGGGCCTTGGGGGAATATTTT
CASSSRALGEYF
>TRBJ2-2|TRBV18|.|TRBD2
TGTGCCAGCATAGGACTAGCGGGAGGAGTTTTGTCCACCGGGGAGCTGTTTTTT
CASIGLAGGVLSTGELFF
>TRBJ1-1|TRBV18|few|.
TGTGCCAGCTCATTACAGGGTGAGGGGACTGAAGCTTTCTTT
CASSLQGEGTEAFF
>TRBJ2-1|TRBV7-8|.|.
TGTGCCAGCAGCTTATACGTGGTCCCTTACAATGAGCAGTTCTTC
CASSLYVVPYNEQFF
>TRBJ2-5|TRBV20-1|.|.
TGCAGTGCTAGAAGCCTCTTAGAAGAGACCCAGTACTTC
CSARSLLEETQYF
>TRBJ2-7|TRBV21-1|.|.
TGTGCCAGCAGCTCGGCAGGGAAAAGCCACGAGCAGTACTTC
CASSSAGKSHEQYF
>TRBJ2-1|TRBV6-2/TRBV6-3|many|.
TGTGCCAGCACCCTCTCCGCATCCGGGACAAGCTCCTACAATGAGCAGTTCTTC
CASTLSASGTSSYNEQFF
>TRBJ1-6|TRBV6-1|few|.
TGTGCCAGCAGCCGTACTCCAGGACAGTTGAGGAATTCACCCCTCCACTTT
CASSRTPGQLRNSPLHF
>TRBJ2-7|TRBV6-5|few|TRBD2
TGTGCCAGCAGTTCCCTTAGCGGGACCGGGGAGCAGTACTTC
CASSSLSGTGEQYF
>TRBJ2-1|TRBV6-1|.|TRBD2
TGTGCCAGCATCGAACCCACTAGCGGAGAGCAGTTCTTC
CASIEPTSGEQFF
>TRBJ2-1|TRBV18|many|.
TGTGCCAGCAGCCCAGGAGGGTACAATGAGCAGTTCTTC
CASSPGGYNEQFF
>TRBJ2-3|TRBV6-1|.|TRBD1
TGTGCCATACGTCCCGGGACAGGTCACACAGATACGCAGTATTTT
CAIRPGTGHTDTQYF
>TRBJ2-7|TRBV7-9|many|.
TGTGCCAGCACCTCGCGAGACCGCTCCTACGAGCAGTACTTC
CASTSRDRSYEQYF
>TRBJ1-1|TRBV14|few|.
TGTGCCAGCAGCCACCAGGGGAGGGCTGAAGCTTTCTTT
CASSHQGRAEAFF
>TRBJ2-2|TRBV24-1|few|.
TGTGCCACCAGTGAATACACCGGGGAGCTGTTTTTT
CATSEYTGELFF
>TRBJ1-3|TRBV5-5|few|.
TGTGCCAGCGGGAGACGTATCTCTGGAAACACCATATATTTT
CASGRRISGNTIYF
>TRBJ2-7|TRBV14|few|TRBD2
TGTGCCAGCAGCCAATGCCGGGAGGGTGTCTGCGAGCAGTACTTC
CASSQCREGVCEQYF
>TRBJ1-6|TRBV5-1|many|.
TGCGCCAGCAGCTTGGGAGGACTAAATTCACCCCTCCACTTT
CASSLGGLNSPLHF
>TRBJ2-1|TRBV12-3/TRBV12-4|few|.
TGTGCCAGCGACCGGGGCAGGGCCTCCCATGAGCAGTTCTTC
CASDRGRASHEQFF
>TRBJ2-7|TRBV20-1|.|TRBD1
TGCAGTGCTAGTAGGACAGGAACCTCCTACGAGCAGTACTTC
CSASRTGTSYEQYF
>TRBJ1-2|TRBV7-2|few|.
TGTGCCAGCAGCTTATCGTCCGGACCCTTGGCCTTC
CASSLSSGPLAF
>TRBJ1-1|TRBV7-2|few|.
TGTGCCAGCAGCTTAGGAGGGCGGAGCACTGAAGCTTTCTTT
CASSLGGRSTEAFF
>TRBJ1-6|TRBV5-5|.|.
TGTGCCAGCAGCTTGGTGGGGGTTTCACCCCTCCACTTT
CASSLVGVSPLHF
>TRBJ2-5|TRBV7-2|.|TRBD2
TGTGCCAGCAGCCCCCAGCGGGGACTGGCGACCCAGTACTTC
CASSPQRGLATQYF